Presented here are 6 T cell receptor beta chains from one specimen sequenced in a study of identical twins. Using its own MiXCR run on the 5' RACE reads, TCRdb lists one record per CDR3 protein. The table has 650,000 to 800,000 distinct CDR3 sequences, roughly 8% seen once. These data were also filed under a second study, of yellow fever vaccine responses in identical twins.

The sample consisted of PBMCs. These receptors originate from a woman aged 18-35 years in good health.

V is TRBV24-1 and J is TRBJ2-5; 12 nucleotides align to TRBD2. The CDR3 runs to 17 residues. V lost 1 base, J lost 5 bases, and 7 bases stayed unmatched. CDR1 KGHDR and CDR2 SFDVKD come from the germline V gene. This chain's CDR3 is CATSDFRLAGVRETQYF. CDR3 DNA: TGTGCCACCAGTGATTTTAGACTAGCGGGAGTTCGGGAGACCCAGTACTTC.

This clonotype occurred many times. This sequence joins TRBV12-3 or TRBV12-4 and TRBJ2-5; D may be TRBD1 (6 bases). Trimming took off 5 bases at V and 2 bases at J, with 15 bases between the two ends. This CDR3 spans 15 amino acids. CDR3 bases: TGTGCCAGCAGTGACGGACAGTCCTTTCAAGAGACCCAGTACTTC. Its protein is CASSDGQSFQETQYF.

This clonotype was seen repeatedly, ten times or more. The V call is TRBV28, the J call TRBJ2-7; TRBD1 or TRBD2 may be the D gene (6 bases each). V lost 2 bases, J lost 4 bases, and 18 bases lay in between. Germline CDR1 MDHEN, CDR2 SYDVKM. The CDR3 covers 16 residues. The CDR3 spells CASSLRLGGGFYEQYF. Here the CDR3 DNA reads TGTGCCAGCAGTTTACGTTTGGGGGGCGGGTTTTACGAGCAGTACTTC.

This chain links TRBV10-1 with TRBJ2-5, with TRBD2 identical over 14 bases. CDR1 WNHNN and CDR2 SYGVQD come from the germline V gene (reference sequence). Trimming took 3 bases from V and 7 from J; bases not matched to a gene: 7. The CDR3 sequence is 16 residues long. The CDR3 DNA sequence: TGCGCCAGCAGTGACGGGACTAGCGGGAGTTCGATGACCCAGTACTTC. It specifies CASSDGTSGSSMTQYF.

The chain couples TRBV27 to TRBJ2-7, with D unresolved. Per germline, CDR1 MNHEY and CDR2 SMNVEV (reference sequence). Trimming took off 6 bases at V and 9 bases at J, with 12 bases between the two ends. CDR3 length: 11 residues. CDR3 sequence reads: CASSSVGMQYF. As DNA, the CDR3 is TGTGCCAGCAGCTCGGTGGGCATGCAGTACTTC.

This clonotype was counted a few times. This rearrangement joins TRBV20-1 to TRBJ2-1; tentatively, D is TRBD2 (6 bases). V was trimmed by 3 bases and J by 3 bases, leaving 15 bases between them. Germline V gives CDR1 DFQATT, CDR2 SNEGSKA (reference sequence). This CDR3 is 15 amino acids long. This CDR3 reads CSARGLPAGYNEQFF. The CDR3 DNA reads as TGCAGTGCTAGGGGACTCCCCGCCGGCTACAATGAGCAGTTCTTC.